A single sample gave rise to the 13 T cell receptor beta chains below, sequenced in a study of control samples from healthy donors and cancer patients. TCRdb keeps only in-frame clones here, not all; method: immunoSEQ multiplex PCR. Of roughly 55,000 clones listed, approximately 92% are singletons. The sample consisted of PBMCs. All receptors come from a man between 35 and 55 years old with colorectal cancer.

The CDR3 protein is CATQRAGNQPQHF. CDR3 sequence (DNA): TGTGCCACTCAACGGGCAGGGAATCAGCCCCAGCATTTT. The genes are TRBV19 and TRBJ1-5, with TRBD1 as a possible D gene (5 bases). The germline V gene encodes CDR1 LNHDA and CDR2 SQIVND (reference sequence). The ends were cut back, 10 bases at V and 4 bases at J, with 14 bases in the middle. The CDR3 is 13 residues long.

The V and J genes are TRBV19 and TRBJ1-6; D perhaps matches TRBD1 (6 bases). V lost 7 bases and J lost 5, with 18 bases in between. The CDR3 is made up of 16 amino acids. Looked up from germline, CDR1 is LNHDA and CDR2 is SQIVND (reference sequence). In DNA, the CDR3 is TGTGCCAGTAAAGATAGTAGGGGGTTACATAATTCACCCCTCCACTTT. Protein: CASKDSRGLHNSPLHF. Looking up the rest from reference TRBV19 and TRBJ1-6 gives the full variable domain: DGGITQSPKYLFRKEGQNVTLSCEQNLNHDAMYWYRQDPGQGLRLIYYSQIVNDFQKGDIAEGYSVSREKKESFPLTVTSAQKNPTAFYLCASKDSRGLHNSPLHFGNGTRLTVT.

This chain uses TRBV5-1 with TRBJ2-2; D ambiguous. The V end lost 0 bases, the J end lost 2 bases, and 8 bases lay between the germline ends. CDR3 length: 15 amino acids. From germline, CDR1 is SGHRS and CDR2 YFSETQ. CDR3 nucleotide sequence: TGCGCCAGCAGCTTGGCGCAGCCAAACACCGGGGAGCTGTTTTTT. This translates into CASSLAQPNTGELFF. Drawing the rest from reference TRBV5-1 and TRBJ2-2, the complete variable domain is KAGVTQTPRYLIKTRGQQVTLSCSPISGHRSVSWYQQTPGQGLQFLFEYFSETQRNKGNFPGRFSGRQFSNSRSEMNVSTLELGDSALYLCASSLAQPNTGELFFGEGSRLTVL.

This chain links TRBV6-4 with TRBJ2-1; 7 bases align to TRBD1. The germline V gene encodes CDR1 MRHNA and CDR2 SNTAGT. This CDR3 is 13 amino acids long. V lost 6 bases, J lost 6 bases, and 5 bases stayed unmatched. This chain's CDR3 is CASRANRGNEQFF. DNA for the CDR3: TGTGCCAGCAGGGCGAACAGGGGCAATGAGCAGTTCTTC.

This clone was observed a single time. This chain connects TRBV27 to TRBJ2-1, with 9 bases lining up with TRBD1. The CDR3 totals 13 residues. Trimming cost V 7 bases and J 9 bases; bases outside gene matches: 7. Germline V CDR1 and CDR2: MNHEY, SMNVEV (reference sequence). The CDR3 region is CASIRDRVGEQFF. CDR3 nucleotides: TGTGCCAGCATACGGGACAGGGTAGGTGAGCAGTTCTTC.

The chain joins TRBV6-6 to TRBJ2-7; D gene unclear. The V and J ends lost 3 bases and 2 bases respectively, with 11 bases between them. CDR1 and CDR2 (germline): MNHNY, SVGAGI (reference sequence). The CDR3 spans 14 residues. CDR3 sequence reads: CASSYMDGAYEQYF. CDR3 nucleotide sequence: TGTGCCAGCAGTTATATGGACGGTGCCTACGAGCAGTACTTC.

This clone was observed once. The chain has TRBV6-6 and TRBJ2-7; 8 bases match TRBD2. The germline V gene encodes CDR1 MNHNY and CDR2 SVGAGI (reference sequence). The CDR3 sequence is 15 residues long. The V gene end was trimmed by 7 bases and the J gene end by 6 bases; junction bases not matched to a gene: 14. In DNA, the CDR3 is TGTGCCAGCATTAAGGACCCGGGGGGGAGAGGCGAGCAGTACTTC. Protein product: CASIKDPGGRGEQYF.

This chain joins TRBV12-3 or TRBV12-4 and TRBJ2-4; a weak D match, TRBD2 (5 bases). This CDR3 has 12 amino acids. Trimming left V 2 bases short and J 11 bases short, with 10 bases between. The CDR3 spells CASSLTVGVQYF. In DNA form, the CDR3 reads TGTGCCAGCAGTTTAACGGTGGGAGTTCAGTACTTC.

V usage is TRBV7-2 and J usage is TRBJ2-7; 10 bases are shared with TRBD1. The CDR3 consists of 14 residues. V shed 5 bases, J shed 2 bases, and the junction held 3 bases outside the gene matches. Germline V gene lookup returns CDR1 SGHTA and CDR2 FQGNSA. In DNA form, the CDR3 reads TGTGCCAGCAGCCGGGACAGGGGCCCCTACGAGCAGTACTTC. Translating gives CASSRDRGPYEQYF.

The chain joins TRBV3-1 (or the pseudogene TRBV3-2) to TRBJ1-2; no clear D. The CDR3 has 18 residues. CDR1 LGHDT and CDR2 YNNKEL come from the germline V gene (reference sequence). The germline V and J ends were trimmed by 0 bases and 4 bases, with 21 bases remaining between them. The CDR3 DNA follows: TGTGCCAGCAGCCAAGAGTCCACCCCGGTGCGGCTTGGCTATGGCTACACCTTC. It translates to CASSQESTPVRLGYGYTF.

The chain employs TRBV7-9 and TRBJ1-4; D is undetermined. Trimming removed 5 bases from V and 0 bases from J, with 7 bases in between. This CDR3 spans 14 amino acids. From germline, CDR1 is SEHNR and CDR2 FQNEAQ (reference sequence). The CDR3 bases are TGTGCCAGCAGCCGAGTGGCAACTAATGAAAAACTGTTTTTT. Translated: CASSRVATNEKLFF. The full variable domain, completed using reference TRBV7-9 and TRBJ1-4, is DTGVSQNPRHKITKRGQNVTFRCDPISEHNRLYWYRQTLGQGPEFLTYFQNEAQLEKSRLLSDRFSAERPKGSFSTLEIQRTEQGDSAMYLCASSRVATNEKLFFGSGTQLSVL.

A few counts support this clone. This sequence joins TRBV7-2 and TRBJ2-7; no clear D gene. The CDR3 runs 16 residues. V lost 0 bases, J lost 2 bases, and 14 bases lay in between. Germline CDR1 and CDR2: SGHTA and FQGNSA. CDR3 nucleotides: TGTGCCAGCAGCTTAGCATTTAACCTACCGACCTACGAGCAGTACTTC. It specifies CASSLAFNLPTYEQYF.

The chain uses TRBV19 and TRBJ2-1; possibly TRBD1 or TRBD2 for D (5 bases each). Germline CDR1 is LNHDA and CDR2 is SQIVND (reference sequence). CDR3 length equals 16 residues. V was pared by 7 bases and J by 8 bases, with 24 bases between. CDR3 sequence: CASTHGRRGLGHEQFF. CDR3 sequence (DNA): TGTGCCAGTACTCATGGTCGACGCGGGCTGGGACATGAGCAGTTCTTC. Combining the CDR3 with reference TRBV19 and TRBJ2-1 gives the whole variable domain DGGITQSPKYLFRKEGQNVTLSCEQNLNHDAMYWYRQDPGQGLRLIYYSQIVNDFQKGDIAEGYSVSREKKESFPLTVTSAQKNPTAFYLCASTHGRRGLGHEQFFGPGTRLTVL.